This record covers a single TCR beta chain. Germline CDR1 SGHNT, CDR2 YYREEE (reference sequence). The CDR3 is made up of 15 amino acids. The ends lost 4 bases at V and 5 bases at J; junction bases unmatched: 7. This record comes from a study of blood T cell repertoires in COVID-19. In the study's own analysis: Using reference gene primer amplification, nucleated cell counts were estimated. The data were produced by immunoSEQ multiplex PCR, yet TCRdb's version contains in-frame clones alone and is incomplete. That table is the source of V, J and clone size, and D and trimming were worked out from the DNA. The sample includes some 520,000 clones, 75% to 90% seen only once; the top ten take approximately 0.9%.

The chain joins TRBV5-4 to TRBJ2-5, with 11 bases matching TRBD2. This receptor was taken from a man between 18 and 29 years old with COVID-19, enrolled during active disease. Sequenced: peripheral blood. The CDR3 region has the DNA TGTGCCAGCAGCATTAGCGGGGGGGGCAGGGAGACCCAGTACTTC. Protein: CASSISGGGRETQYF.